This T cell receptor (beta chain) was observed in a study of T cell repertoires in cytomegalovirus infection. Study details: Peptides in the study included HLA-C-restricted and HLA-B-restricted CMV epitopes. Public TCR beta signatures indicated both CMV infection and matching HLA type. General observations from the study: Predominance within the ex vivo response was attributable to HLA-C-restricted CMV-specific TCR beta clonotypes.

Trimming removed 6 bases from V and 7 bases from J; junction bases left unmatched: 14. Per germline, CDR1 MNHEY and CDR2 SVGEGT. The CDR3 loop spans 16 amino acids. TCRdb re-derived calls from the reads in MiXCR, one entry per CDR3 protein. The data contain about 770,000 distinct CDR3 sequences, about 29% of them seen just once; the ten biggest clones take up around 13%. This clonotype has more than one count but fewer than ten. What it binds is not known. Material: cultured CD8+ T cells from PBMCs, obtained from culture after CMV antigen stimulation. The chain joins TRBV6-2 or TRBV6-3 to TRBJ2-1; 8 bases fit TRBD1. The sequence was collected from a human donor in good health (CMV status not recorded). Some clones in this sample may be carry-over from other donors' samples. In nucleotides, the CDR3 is TGTGCCAGCAGCCGACAGGGGCCCCCAAATAGGAATGAGCAGTTCTTC. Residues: CASSRQGPPNRNEQFF.